These 26 T cell receptor beta chains share one sample of origin, sequenced in a study of beta chain features in type 1 diabetes. The entirety of the isolated RNA underwent reverse transcription, so expressed TCRB transcripts were sequenced. Assay: immunoSEQ multiplex PCR; the TCRdb copy retains only in-frame clones and omits some. The sample contains approximately 37,000 clones, around 60% of which appear only once. Sequenced sample: Tregs from blood. The receptors were gathered from a woman aged 30 to 39 in good health.

The V gene is TRBV29-1, the J gene TRBJ2-5; possibly TRBD2 for D (6 bases). V lost 3 bases, J lost 7 bases, and 15 bases lay in between. CDR1 and CDR2 (germline): SQVTM, ANQGSEA. CDR3 size: 13 residues. This CDR3 is CSVDQKYGGTQYF. In DNA, the CDR3 is TGCAGCGTTGACCAGAAGTACGGGGGGACCCAGTACTTC.

CDR3 protein: CASRLPAAAALKGDTEAFF. CDR3 coding DNA: TGTGCCAGCAGACTCCCCGCGGCGGCAGCACTAAAAGGGGACACTGAAGCTTTCTTT. The V call is TRBV7-2, the J call TRBJ1-1; the D gene is possibly TRBD1 (5 bases). CDR1 is SGHTA, CDR2 FQGNSA, per germline. Trimming took 6 bases from V and 3 from J, leaving 29 bases between them. This CDR3 has 19 residues.

This clone was detected only a few times. V usage is TRBV28 and J usage is TRBJ2-5; TRBD1 matches at 7 bases. J lost 1 base, V lost 5 bases, and 1 base had no gene match. This CDR3 has 13 amino acids. Per germline, CDR1 MDHEN and CDR2 SYDVKM. CDR3 residues: CASSGTVQETQYF. DNA for the CDR3: TGTGCCAGCAGTGGGACAGTCCAAGAGACCCAGTACTTC.

The rearrangement links TRBV5-6 to TRBJ2-1, with 16 bases aligning to TRBD2. V lost 4 bases and J lost 0; bases outside the gene matches: 4. The CDR3 length is 18 residues. Per the germline V gene, CDR1 is SGHDT and CDR2 is YYEEEE. The CDR3 region has the DNA TGTGCCAGCAGCCCGGGACTAGCGGGAGGGTTCTCCTACAATGAGCAGTTCTTC. Residues: CASSPGLAGGFSYNEQFF. Full variable domain (remainder filled in from reference TRBV5-6 and TRBJ2-1): DAGVTQSPTHLIKTRGQQVTLRCSPKSGHDTVSWYQQALGQGPQFIFQYYEEEERQRGNFPDRFSGHQFPNYSSELNVNALLLGDSALYLCASSPGLAGGFSYNEQFFGPGTRLTVL.

V usage is TRBV18 and J usage is TRBJ2-3, with 7 nucleotides matching TRBD1. The CDR3 length is 15 residues. From germline, CDR1 is KGHSH and CDR2 LQKENI. The V segment lost 6 bases and the J segment 6 bases; nucleotides outside the gene matches: 12. This CDR3 reads CASSPEEGAWDTQYF. The CDR3 nucleotides are TGTGCCAGCTCTCCCGAAGAGGGGGCGTGGGATACGCAGTATTTT.

The V gene is TRBV28, the J gene TRBJ2-2, with 9 bases aligning to TRBD1. Germline loops: CDR1 MDHEN, CDR2 SYDVKM. The ends lost 4 bases at V and 6 bases at J; junction bases unmatched: 3. This CDR3 is built from 14 residues. CDR3 in DNA: TGTGCCAGCAGTTCGACAGGGGGGTCCGGGGAGCTGTTTTTT. Its translation: CASSSTGGSGELFF.

The chain employs TRBV28 and TRBJ1-1; D gene uncertain. The V and J ends lost 2 bases and 1 base respectively, with 8 bases between them. This CDR3 comprises 14 residues. Germline V gene data show CDR1 as MDHEN and CDR2 as SYDVKM. CDR3 loop: CASSLLERNTEAFF. CDR3 DNA sequence: TGTGCCAGCAGTTTACTTGAGCGGAACACTGAAGCTTTCTTT.

The chain joins TRBV5-1 to TRBJ2-5, with 12 bases aligning to TRBD1. Germline V lookup: CDR1 SGHRS, CDR2 YFSETQ. The CDR3 runs 16 residues. Unmatched junction bases numbered 8, after V lost 4 bases and J lost 4 bases. This chain's CDR3 is CASSGLGTGGPETQYF. CDR3 nucleotide sequence: TGCGCCAGCAGCGGACTGGGGACAGGGGGCCCAGAGACCCAGTACTTC.

This chain joins TRBV28 and TRBJ2-7; TRBD1 aligns across 10 bases. The CDR3 consists of 14 residues. CDR1 and CDR2 from the germline V gene are MDHEN and SYDVKM. Trimming took 6 bases from V and 4 from J; bases not matched to a gene: 6. The CDR3 DNA sequence: TGTGCCAGCAGCCATAGGACAGGGGGTTACGAGCAGTACTTC. Protein product: CASSHRTGGYEQYF.

There are a few counts of this clone. The J gene is TRBJ2-3, the V gene TRBV5-1, with TRBD2 identical over 14 bases. The V and J ends lost 4 bases and 12 bases, in that order; junction bases with no gene match: 13. The CDR3 consists of 16 residues. Germline V gene sequence: CDR1 SGHRS, CDR2 YFSETQ. Written as DNA, the CDR3 is TGCGCCAGCAGCCCAACTTCCGGGACTAGCGGGGGCCGACAGTATTTT. Translated: CASSPTSGTSGGRQYF. The full variable domain, in which reference TRBV5-1 and TRBJ2-3 provide the parts outside the CDR3, is KAGVTQTPRYLIKTRGQQVTLSCSPISGHRSVSWYQQTPGQGLQFLFEYFSETQRNKGNFPGRFSGRQFSNSRSEMNVSTLELGDSALYLCASSPTSGTSGGRQYFGPGTRLTVL.

This clone has a single count. This chain joins TRBV27 and TRBJ2-1; weak D call: TRBD2 (6 bases). This CDR3 is 16 amino acids long. V lost 2 bases and J 0 bases, leaving 11 bases between the germline ends. Germline loops: CDR1 MNHEY, CDR2 SMNVEV (reference sequence). CDR3 DNA sequence: TGTGCCAGCAGTTTAAGGGCGGGGATCTCCTACAATGAGCAGTTCTTC. Amino acid sequence: CASSLRAGISYNEQFF.

V is TRBV6-5 and J is TRBJ1-2; 7 nucleotides match TRBD1. The length of the CDR3 is 15 residues. V dropped 5 bases and J dropped 3; count of bases not matched to a gene: 9. Looked up from germline, CDR1 is MNHEY and CDR2 is SVGAGI. CDR3 in amino acids: CASSARTGGHYGYTF. Written as DNA, the CDR3 is TGTGCCAGCAGTGCCCGGACAGGAGGACACTATGGCTACACCTTC.

The V gene is TRBV7-3, the J gene TRBJ2-2, with D unclear. The CDR3 consists of 14 residues. Per germline, CDR1 SGHTA and CDR2 FQGTGA. V lost 2 bases and J lost 5, with 9 bases in between. CDR3: CASSLSVETGELFF. For the CDR3, the DNA is TGTGCCAGCAGCTTATCGGTAGAGACCGGGGAGCTGTTTTTT. The whole variable domain, filled in from reference TRBV7-3 and TRBJ2-2, reads GAGVSQTPSNKVTEKGKYVELRCDPISGHTALYWYRQSLGQGPEFLIYFQGTGAADDSGLPNDRFFAVRPEGSVSTLKIQRTERGDSAVYLCASSLSVETGELFFGEGSRLTVL.

This rearrangement joins TRBV29-1 to TRBJ2-3; D uncertain. CDR3 length: 14 amino acids. Trimming pared 7 bases from V and 2 bases from J, leaving 16 bases between. In germline, CDR1 is SQVTM, CDR2 ANQGSEA. CDR3: CSARPPAYTDTQYF. DNA of the CDR3: TGCAGCGCTAGACCTCCGGCCTACACAGATACGCAGTATTTT.

The CDR3 protein is CASSQRLAGDTGELFF. The CDR3 DNA follows: TGTGCCAGCAGCCAGAGGCTAGCGGGGGACACCGGGGAGCTGTTTTTT. The chain couples TRBV7-8 to TRBJ2-2; TRBD2 aligns across 10 bases. Germline trimming cut 5 bases from V and 3 bases from J; bases unmatched to any gene: 6. Looked up from germline, CDR1 is SGHVS and CDR2 is FQNEAQ. This CDR3 spans 16 amino acids.

The rearrangement joins TRBV7-2 to TRBJ2-1; 12 positions match TRBD2. The CDR3 has 13 residues. The ends lost 2 bases at V and 15 bases at J; junction bases unmatched: 5. CDR1 and CDR2 from the germline V gene are SGHTA and FQGNSA. DNA of the CDR3: TGTGCCAGCAGCTTACCCCTAGCGGGAGGGGGGTTCTTC. Encoded protein: CASSLPLAGGGFF. Together with reference TRBV7-2 and TRBJ2-1, the CDR3 gives the full variable domain: GAGVSQSPSNKVTEKGKDVELRCDPISGHTALYWYRQSLGQGLEFLIYFQGNSAPDKSGLPSDRFSAERTGGSVSTLTIQRTQQEDSAVYLCASSLPLAGGGFFGPGTRLTVL.

The J gene is TRBJ2-2, the V gene TRBV6-1; D gene ambiguous. CDR1 is MNHNS, CDR2 SASEGT, per germline. The ends were cut back, 6 bases at V and 3 bases at J, with 8 bases in the middle. This CDR3 region has 13 residues. As DNA, the CDR3 is TGTGCCAGCAGATCTCAGTACACCGGGGAGCTGTTTTTT. Residues: CASRSQYTGELFF.

The chain is built from TRBV4-2 and TRBJ2-1; TRBD2 agrees at 14 bases. The CDR3 runs to 18 residues. Trimming took 1 base from V and 9 from J; bases not matched to a gene: 11. Germline loops: CDR1 LGHNA, CDR2 YNFKEQ. The chain's CDR3 is CASSQGALTSGRASEQFF. The CDR3 nucleotides read TGTGCCAGCAGCCAAGGGGCGTTGACTAGCGGGAGGGCCAGTGAGCAGTTCTTC.

This chain connects TRBV28 to TRBJ2-7; TRBD2 is a possible D gene (5 bases). The CDR3 is made up of 11 amino acids. Trimming removed 9 bases from V and 2 bases from J, with 8 bases in between. Germline V lookup: CDR1 MDHEN, CDR2 SYDVKM. The CDR3: CASGLTYEQYF. The CDR3 DNA follows: TGTGCCAGTGGACTTACCTACGAGCAGTACTTC. Variable domain in full (rest from reference TRBV28 and TRBJ2-7): DVKVTQSSRYLVKRTGEKVFLECVQDMDHENMFWYRQDPGLGLRLIYFSYDVKMKEKGDIPEGYSVSREKKERFSLILESASTNQTSMYLCASGLTYEQYFGPGTRLTVT.

This chain connects TRBV4-1 to TRBJ2-1; TRBD2 matches at 13 bases. This CDR3 spans 17 amino acids. V shed 0 bases and J 7 bases; nucleotides not matched to a gene: 6. Per the germline V gene, CDR1 is MGHRA and CDR2 is YSYEKL. Written as DNA, the CDR3 is TGCGCCAGCAGCCAAGATAGAGGGACTAGCGGGATAAATGAGCAGTTCTTC. This gives the protein CASSQDRGTSGINEQFF.

Notes on this clone: Germline is not matched at one junction end, which may reflect a read error. The rearrangement links TRBV7-2 to TRBJ2-1; 8 nucleotides line up with TRBD2. The CDR3 loop spans 14 amino acids. Looked up from germline, CDR1 is SGHTA and CDR2 is FQGNSA. CDR3 residues: CASSLGGLVRGGVF. CDR3 DNA: TGTGCCAGCAGCTTAGGGGGCCTAGTCCGGGGGGGGGTCTTC.

The rearrangement joins TRBV4-2 to TRBJ1-2; D is perhaps TRBD1 (5 bases). V was shortened by 1 base and J by 2 bases, with 17 bases between the two germline ends. Germline V gives CDR1 LGHNA, CDR2 YNFKEQ. This CDR3 comprises 17 residues. CDR3 sequence (DNA): TGTGCCAGCAGCCAAGGCGCGCAACAGCAGGGAAACTATGGCTACACCTTC. The encoded protein is CASSQGAQQQGNYGYTF.

This clone has just a few counts. The chain couples TRBV30 to TRBJ2-7; 8 bases align to TRBD2. The CDR3 sequence is 16 residues long. The V and J ends lost 0 bases and 2 bases, in that order; junction bases with no gene match: 9. Germline V gives CDR1 GTSNPN, CDR2 SVGIG (reference sequence). CDR3 sequence (DNA): TGTGCCTGGAGTGTAGGTTCGGGAGGGCCGACCTACGAGCAGTACTTC. Amino acids: CAWSVGSGGPTYEQYF.

This rearrangement joins TRBV5-4 to TRBJ2-1; 11 nucleotides align to TRBD2. V shed 4 bases, J shed 4 bases, and the junction held 16 bases outside the gene matches. The CDR3 is made up of 19 amino acids. Germline V gene sequence: CDR1 SGHNT, CDR2 YYREEE (reference sequence). The CDR3 protein is CASSPTLGGPSGGYNEQFF. The CDR3 DNA is TGTGCCAGCAGCCCCACCCTGGGGGGTCCTAGCGGGGGGTACAATGAGCAGTTCTTC.

This chain uses TRBV23-1 with TRBJ2-7, with D hard to call. TRBV23-1 is marked as an open reading frame, function uncertain. The V end was cut by 2 bases, the J end by 6 bases, with 11 bases between. The length of the CDR3 is 13 residues. The CDR3 DNA reads TGCGCCAGCAGTCAAGGTCCTACCGTCGAGCAGTACTTC. It codes for CASSQGPTVEQYF.

The sample holds one count of this clone. The chain joins TRBV28 to TRBJ2-5; 10 bases line up with TRBD2. The last part of the DNA fits TRBJ2-7 better; the J call may be wrong. Germline V CDR1 and CDR2: MDHEN, SYDVKM. The CDR3 totals 18 residues. As DNA, the CDR3 is TGTGCCAGCAGTCCCTTGGGGAGCGGGAGGGCCGGAACCTACGAGCAGTACTTC. This encodes CASSPLGSGRAGTYEQYF.